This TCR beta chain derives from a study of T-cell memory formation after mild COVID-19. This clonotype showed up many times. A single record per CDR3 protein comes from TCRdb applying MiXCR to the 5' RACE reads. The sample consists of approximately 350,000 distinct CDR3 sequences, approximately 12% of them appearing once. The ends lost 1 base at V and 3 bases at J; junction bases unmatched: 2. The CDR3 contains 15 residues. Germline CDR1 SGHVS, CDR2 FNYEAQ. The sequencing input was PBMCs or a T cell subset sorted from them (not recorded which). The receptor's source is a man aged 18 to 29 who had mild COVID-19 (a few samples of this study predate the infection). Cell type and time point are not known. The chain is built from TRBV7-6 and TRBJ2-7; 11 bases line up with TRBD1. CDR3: CASSLGTGGLYEQYF. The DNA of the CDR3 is TGTGCCAGCAGCTTAGGGACAGGGGGCCTCTACGAGCAGTACTTC.